A single TCR beta chain is shown here with its context. This sample is part of a study of blood T cell repertoires in COVID-19. TCRdb keeps only in-frame clones here, not all; method: immunoSEQ multiplex PCR. Among some 450,000 clones listed, over 85% were seen once. Seattle cases were enrolled at active infection and followed longitudinally. This clonotype was obtained from a man younger than 30 with COVID-19, enrolled during active disease. The specimen was peripheral blood.

The CDR3: CASSTGLAGGRPYNEQFF. The CDR3 nucleotides are TGTGCCAGTAGTACCGGACTAGCGGGGGGGCGGCCCTACAATGAGCAGTTCTTC. V and J are TRBV19 and TRBJ2-1; 15 bases match TRBD2. Germline CDR1 is LNHDA and CDR2 is SQIVND (reference sequence). J lost 2 bases, V lost 4 bases, and 6 bases had no gene match. The length of the CDR3 is 18 residues.